Following are 6 T cell receptor beta chains from one sample sequenced in a study of glioma-infiltrating T cells after dendritic cell vaccination. The repertoire was sequenced with immunoSEQ multiplex PCR; TCRdb's copy has only in-frame clones and lacks some. The sample includes tens of thousands of clones, about 89% seen only once; the top ten take around 5%. Time point specified: after dendritic cell vaccination, including at tumor progression/relapse. This material consisted of blood, taken after dendritic cell vaccination. Receptors originate from a human donor with glioblastoma.

This chain joins TRBV5-6 and TRBJ1-1, with 9 bases aligning to TRBD1. V dropped 2 bases and J dropped 4; count of bases not matched to a gene: 6. Germline CDR1 reads SGHDT; CDR2 reads YYEEEE. The CDR3 is made up of 15 amino acids. This chain's CDR3 is CASSLGDRVVTEAFF. CDR3 DNA: TGTGCCAGCAGCTTAGGGGACAGGGTCGTCACTGAAGCTTTCTTT.

The chain joins TRBV4-2 to TRBJ2-7; TRBD2 agrees at 7 bases. CDR1 is LGHNA and CDR2 is YNFKEQ in the germline V gene. The CDR3 runs to 15 residues. V lost 3 bases, J lost 0 bases, and 5 bases stayed unmatched. The CDR3 spells CASSHFLAASYEQYF. CDR3 sequence (DNA): TGTGCCAGCAGCCATTTTCTAGCGGCCTCCTACGAGCAGTACTTC.

In its sample, this clone was seen a few times. V and J are TRBV6-6 and TRBJ2-7, with D perhaps matching TRBD2 (5 bases). V lost 6 bases to trimming and J lost 2 bases, with 11 bases between them. The CDR3 is made up of 13 amino acids. The V gene's germline CDR1 is MNHNY and CDR2 SVGAGI (reference sequence). For the CDR3, the DNA is TGTGCCAGCAGCACCACTAGTCCCTACGAGCAGTACTTC. Its protein is CASSTTSPYEQYF.

V is TRBV11-2 and J is TRBJ2-2; 8 nucleotides match TRBD2. The germline gives CDR1 SGHAT, CDR2 FQNNGV. The trim removed 4 bases at V and 6 bases at J, leaving 7 bases unmatched. The length of the CDR3 is 15 residues. This CDR3 is CASSSGGVGPGELFF. As DNA, the CDR3 is TGTGCCAGCAGCTCGGGGGGGGTAGGGCCCGGGGAGCTGTTTTTT.

V is TRBV7-3 and J is TRBJ1-1; no definite D call. Germline values: CDR1 SGHTA, CDR2 FQGTGA. CDR3 length equals 13 residues. V was clipped by 4 bases and J by 1 base, with 7 bases between them. The CDR3 bases are TGTGCCAGCAGCTATGCGGAGAACACTGAAGCTTTCTTT. This gives the protein CASSYAENTEAFF.

V usage is TRBV2 and J usage is TRBJ2-1; D perhaps matches TRBD1 (5 bases). V gave up 8 bases and J gave up 4 bases, with 9 bases separating them. Germline V gene data show CDR1 as SNHLY and CDR2 as FYNNEI. CDR3 size: 12 residues. CDR3 in amino acids: CASGADYNEQFF. As DNA, the CDR3 is TGTGCCAGCGGGGCGGATTACAATGAGCAGTTCTTC.